This TCR beta chain was recovered during a study of blood T cell repertoires in COVID-19. Overall study context: Collection of acute and convalescent COVID-19 samples took place in the United States, Italy and Spain. The analysed material was cDNA or gDNA that came from T cells, B-cell-depleted T cells, or PBMCs.

Original handling: Estimated nucleated cell counts came from reference gene primer amplification. TCRdb's copy holds only in-frame clones and misses some; the assay was immunoSEQ multiplex PCR. The V and J calls and the clone size are those of that table, but D and trimming were determined from the DNA. The repertoire includes tens of thousands of clones, 82% of them detected once, and around a fifth sits in the top ten. This clonotype was obtained from a woman between 55 and 75 years old with acute or convalescent COVID-19. Sequencing used peripheral blood.

The DNA for the CDR3 is TGTGCCAGCCTAGAGGGGGATGGCTACACCTTC. Its translation: CASLEGDGYTF. The V gene is TRBV11-2, the J gene TRBJ1-2; D is possibly TRBD1 (6 bases). Germline V gives CDR1 SGHAT, CDR2 FQNNGV. Trimming took 8 bases from V and 6 from J, leaving 10 bases between them. CDR3 length: 11 amino acids.